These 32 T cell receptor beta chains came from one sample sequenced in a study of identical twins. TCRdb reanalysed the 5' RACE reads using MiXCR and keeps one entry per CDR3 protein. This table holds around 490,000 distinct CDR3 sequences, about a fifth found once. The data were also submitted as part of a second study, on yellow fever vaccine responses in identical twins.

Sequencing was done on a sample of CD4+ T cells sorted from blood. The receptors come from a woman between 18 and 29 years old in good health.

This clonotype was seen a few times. The CDR3 is CASKGGGGSTEAFF. Written as DNA, the CDR3 is TGTGCCAGCAAAGGGGGGGGTGGAAGCACTGAAGCTTTCTTT. The V and J genes are TRBV2 and TRBJ1-1, with D possibly matching TRBD1 (6 bases). The CDR3 loop spans 14 amino acids. The germline V gene encodes CDR1 SNHLY and CDR2 FYNNEI. Trimming stripped 7 bases from V and 4 bases from J, with 16 bases between.

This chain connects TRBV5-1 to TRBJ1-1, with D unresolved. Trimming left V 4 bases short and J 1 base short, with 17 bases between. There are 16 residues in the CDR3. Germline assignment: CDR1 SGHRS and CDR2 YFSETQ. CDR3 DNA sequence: TGCGCCAGCAGCCCCAGAGACACAACCAAGAACACTGAAGCTTTCTTT. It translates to CASSPRDTTKNTEAFF.

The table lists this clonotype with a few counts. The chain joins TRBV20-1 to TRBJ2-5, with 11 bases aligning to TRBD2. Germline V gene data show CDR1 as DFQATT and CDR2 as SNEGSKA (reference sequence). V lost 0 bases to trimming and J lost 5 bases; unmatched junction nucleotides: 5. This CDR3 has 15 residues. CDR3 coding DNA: TGCAGTGCTAGAGATGGGTCTAGCGGGAGGGAGACCCAGTACTTC. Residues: CSARDGSSGRETQYF.

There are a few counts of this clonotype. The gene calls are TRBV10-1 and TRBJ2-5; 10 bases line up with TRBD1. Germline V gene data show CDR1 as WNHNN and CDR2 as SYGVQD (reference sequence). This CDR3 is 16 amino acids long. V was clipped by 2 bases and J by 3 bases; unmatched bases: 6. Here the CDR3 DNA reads TGCGCCAGCAGTGAGGGGCCCGGGACAGGGGAAGAGACCCAGTACTTC. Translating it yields CASSEGPGTGEETQYF.

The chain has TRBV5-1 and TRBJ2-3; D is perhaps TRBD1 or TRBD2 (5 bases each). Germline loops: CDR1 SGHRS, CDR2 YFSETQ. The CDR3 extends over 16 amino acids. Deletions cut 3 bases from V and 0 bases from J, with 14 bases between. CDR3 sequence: CASSSPGPASTDTQYF. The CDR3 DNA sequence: TGCGCCAGCAGCTCCCCGGGGCCAGCAAGCACAGATACGCAGTATTTT.

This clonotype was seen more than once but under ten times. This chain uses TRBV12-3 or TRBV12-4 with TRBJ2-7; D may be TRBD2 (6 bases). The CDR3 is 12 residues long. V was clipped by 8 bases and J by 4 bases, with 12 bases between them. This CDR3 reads CASGRTNYEQYF. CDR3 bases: TGTGCCAGCGGGAGGACAAATTACGAGCAGTACTTC.

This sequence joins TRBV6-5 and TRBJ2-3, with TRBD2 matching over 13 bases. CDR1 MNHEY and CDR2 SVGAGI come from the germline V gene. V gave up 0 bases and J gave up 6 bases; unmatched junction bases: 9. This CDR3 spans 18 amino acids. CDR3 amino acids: CASSYSKLAGGPRDTQYF. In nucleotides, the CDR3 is TGTGCCAGCAGTTACTCGAAACTAGCGGGAGGGCCAAGGGATACGCAGTATTTT.

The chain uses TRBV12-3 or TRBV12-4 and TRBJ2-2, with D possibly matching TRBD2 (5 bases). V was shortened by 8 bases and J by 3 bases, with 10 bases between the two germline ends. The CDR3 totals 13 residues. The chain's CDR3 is CASHRGYTGELFF. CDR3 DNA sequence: TGTGCCAGCCACCGGGGTTACACCGGGGAGCTGTTTTTT.

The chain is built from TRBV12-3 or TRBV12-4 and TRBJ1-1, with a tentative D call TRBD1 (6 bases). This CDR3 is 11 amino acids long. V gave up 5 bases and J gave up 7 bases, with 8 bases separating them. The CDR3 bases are TGTGCCAGCAGTGGACAGTATGAAGCTTTCTTT. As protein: CASSGQYEAFF.

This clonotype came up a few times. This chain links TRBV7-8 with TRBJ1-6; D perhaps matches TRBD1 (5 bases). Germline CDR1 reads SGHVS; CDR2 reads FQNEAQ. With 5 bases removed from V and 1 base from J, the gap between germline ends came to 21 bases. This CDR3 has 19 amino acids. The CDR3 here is CASSPDKNSPRSYNSPLHF. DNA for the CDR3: TGTGCCAGCAGCCCGGACAAAAATTCCCCTCGGTCCTATAATTCACCCCTCCACTTT.

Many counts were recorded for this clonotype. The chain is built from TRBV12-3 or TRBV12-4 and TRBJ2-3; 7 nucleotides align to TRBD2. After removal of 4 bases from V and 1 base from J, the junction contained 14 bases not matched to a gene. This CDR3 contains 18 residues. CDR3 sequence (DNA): TGTGCCAGCAGTTCCTACATCGGGAGGTTGATGGGCACAGATACGCAGTATTTT. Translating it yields CASSSYIGRLMGTDTQYF.

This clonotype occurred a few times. CDR3 bases: TGCGCCAGCAGCTTTACAGGGGGTTACACTGAAGCTTTCTTT. As protein: CASSFTGGYTEAFF. The rearrangement links TRBV5-1 to TRBJ1-1; 8 positions match TRBD1. The CDR3 sequence is 14 residues long. Germline CDR1 reads SGHRS; CDR2 reads YFSETQ. V dropped 2 bases and J dropped 3; count of bases not matched to a gene: 3.

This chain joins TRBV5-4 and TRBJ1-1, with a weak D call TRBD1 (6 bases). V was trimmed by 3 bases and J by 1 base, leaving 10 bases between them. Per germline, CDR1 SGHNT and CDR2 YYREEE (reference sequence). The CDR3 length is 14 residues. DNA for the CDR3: TGTGCCAGCAGCTCCGGGACAAAGAACACTGAAGCTTTCTTT. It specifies CASSSGTKNTEAFF.

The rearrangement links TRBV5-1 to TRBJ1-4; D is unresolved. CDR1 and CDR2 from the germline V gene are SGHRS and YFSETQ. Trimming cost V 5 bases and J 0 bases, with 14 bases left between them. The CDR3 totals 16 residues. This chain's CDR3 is CASSPPGAATNEKLFF. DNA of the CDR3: TGCGCCAGCAGTCCGCCGGGAGCTGCAACTAATGAAAAACTGTTTTTT.

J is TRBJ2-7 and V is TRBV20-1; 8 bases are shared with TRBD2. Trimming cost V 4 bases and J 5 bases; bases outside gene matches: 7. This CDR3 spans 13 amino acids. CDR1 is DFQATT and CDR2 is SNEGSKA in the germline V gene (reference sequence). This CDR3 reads CSATAGTRHEQYF. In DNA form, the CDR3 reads TGCAGTGCTACAGCCGGGACTAGACACGAGCAGTACTTC.

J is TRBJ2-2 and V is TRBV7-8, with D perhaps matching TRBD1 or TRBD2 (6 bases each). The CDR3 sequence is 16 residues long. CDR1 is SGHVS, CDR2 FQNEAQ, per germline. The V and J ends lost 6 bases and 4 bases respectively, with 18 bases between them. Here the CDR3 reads CASSSVGGRGTGELFF. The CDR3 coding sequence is TGTGCCAGCAGTTCCGTGGGGGGCAGGGGCACCGGGGAGCTGTTTTTT. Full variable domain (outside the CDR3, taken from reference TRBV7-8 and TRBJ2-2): GAGVSQSPRYKVAKRGQDVALRCDPISGHVSLFWYQQALGQGPEFLTYFQNEAQLDKSGLPSDRFFAERPEGSVSTLKIQRTQQEDSAVYLCASSSVGGRGTGELFFGEGSRLTVL.

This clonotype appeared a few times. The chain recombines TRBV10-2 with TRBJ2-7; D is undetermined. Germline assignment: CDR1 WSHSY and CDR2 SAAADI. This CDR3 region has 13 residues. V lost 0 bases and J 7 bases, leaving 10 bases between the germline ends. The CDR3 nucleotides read TGCGCCAGCAGTGAGTCTCTGAACGGGGAGCAGTACTTC. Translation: CASSESLNGEQYF.

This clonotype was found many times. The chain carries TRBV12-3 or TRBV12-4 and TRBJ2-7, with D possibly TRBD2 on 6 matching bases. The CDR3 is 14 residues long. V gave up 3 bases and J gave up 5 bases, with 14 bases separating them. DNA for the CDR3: TGTGCCAGCAGTTTCGGCGCGGGATACGACGAGCAGTACTTC. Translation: CASSFGAGYDEQYF.

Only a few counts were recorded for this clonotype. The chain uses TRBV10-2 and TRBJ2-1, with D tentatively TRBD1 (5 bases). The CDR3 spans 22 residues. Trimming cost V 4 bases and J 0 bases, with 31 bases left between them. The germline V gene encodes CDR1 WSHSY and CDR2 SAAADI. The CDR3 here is CASSVSLRGANKINSSYNEQFF. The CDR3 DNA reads TGCGCCAGCAGTGTCTCCCTAAGGGGCGCGAACAAAATTAATAGCTCCTACAATGAGCAGTTCTTC.

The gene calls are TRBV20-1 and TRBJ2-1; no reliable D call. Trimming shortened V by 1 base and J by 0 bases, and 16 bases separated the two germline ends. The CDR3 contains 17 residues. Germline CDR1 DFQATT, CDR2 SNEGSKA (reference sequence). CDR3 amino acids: CSARGERDINSYNEQFF. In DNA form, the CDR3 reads TGCAGTGCTAGAGGAGAAAGGGATATCAACTCCTACAATGAGCAGTTCTTC.

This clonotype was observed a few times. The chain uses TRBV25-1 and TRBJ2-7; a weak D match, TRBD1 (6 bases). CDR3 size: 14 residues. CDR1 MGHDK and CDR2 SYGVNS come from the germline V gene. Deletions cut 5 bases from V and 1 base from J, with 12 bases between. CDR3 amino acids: CASSPQGKSYEQYF. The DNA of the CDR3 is TGTGCCAGCAGTCCCCAGGGGAAGTCCTACGAGCAGTACTTC.

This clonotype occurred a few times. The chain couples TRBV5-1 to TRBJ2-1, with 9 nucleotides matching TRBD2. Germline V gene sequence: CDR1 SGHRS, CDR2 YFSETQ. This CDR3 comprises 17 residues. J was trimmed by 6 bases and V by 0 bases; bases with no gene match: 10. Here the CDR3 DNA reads TGCGCCAGCAGCTTGGGGAATGGACCTAGCGGGGTCAATGAGCAGTTCTTC. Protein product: CASSLGNGPSGVNEQFF.

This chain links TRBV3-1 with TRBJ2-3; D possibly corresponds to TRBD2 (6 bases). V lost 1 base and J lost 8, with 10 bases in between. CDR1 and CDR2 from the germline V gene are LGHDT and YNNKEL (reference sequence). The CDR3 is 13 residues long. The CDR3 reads CASSQGGEVTQYF. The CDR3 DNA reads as TGTGCCAGCAGCCAAGGCGGGGAGGTTACGCAGTATTTT.

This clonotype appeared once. The CDR3 loop reads CASSPREGNTEAFF. CDR3 sequence (DNA): TGTGCCAGCTCACCCCGTGAGGGGAACACTGAAGCTTTCTTT. The chain combines TRBV18 with TRBJ1-1; D remains unclear. The germline V gene encodes CDR1 KGHSH and CDR2 LQKENI. The length of the CDR3 is 14 residues. V gave up 3 bases and J gave up 1 base, with 9 bases separating them. Full variable domain (rest looked up from reference TRBV18 and TRBJ1-1): NAGVMQNPRHLVRRRGQEARLRCSPMKGHSHVYWYRQLPEEGLKFMVYLQKENIIDESGMPKERFSAEFPKEGPSILRIQQVVRGDSAAYFCASSPREGNTEAFFGQGTRLTVV.

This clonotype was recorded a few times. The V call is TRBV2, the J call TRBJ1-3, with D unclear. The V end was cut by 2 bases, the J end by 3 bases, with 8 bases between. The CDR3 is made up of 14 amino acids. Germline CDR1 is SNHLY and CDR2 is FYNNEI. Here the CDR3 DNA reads TGTGCCAGCAGTGAAATCCGCGATGGAAACACCATATATTTT. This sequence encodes CASSEIRDGNTIYF.

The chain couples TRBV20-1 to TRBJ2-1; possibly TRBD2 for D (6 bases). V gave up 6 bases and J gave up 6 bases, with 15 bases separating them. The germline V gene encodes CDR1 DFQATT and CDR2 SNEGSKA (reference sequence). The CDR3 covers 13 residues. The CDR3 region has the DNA TGCAGTGCCCACGGGACTGGTCTCAATGAGCAGTTCTTC. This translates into CSAHGTGLNEQFF.

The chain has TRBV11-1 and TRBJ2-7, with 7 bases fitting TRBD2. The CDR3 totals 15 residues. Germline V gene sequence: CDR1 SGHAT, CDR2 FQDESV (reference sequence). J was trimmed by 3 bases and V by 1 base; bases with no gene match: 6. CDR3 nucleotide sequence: TGTGCCAGCAGCTTAGTACCCGGGACTAACTACGAGCAGTACTTC. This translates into CASSLVPGTNYEQYF.

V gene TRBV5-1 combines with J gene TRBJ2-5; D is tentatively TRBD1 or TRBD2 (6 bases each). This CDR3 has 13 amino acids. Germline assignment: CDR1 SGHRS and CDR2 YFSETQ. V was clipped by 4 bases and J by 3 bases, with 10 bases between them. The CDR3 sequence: CASSAEGEETQYF. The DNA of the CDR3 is TGCGCCAGCAGCGCGGAGGGGGAAGAGACCCAGTACTTC.

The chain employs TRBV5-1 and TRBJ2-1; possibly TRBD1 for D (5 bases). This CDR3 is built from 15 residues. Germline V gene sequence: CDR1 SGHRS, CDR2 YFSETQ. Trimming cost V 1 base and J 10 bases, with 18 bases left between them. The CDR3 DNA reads TGCGCCAGCAGCTTGAGGTTGGGGCTGAATACGGAGCAGTTCTTC. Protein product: CASSLRLGLNTEQFF.

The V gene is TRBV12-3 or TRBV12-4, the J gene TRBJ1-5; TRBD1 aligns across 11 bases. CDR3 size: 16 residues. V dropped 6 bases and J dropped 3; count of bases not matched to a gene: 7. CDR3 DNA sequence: TGTGCCAGCAGGAACCGGGACAGGGGGGACAATCAGCCCCAGCATTTT. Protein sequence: CASRNRDRGDNQPQHF.

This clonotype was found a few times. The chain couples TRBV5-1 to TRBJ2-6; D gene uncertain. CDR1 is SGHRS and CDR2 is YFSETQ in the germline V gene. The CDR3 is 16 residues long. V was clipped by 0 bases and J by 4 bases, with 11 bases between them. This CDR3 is CASSLAPVRGANVLTF. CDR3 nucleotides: TGCGCCAGCAGCTTGGCCCCCGTGCGAGGGGCCAACGTCCTGACTTTC.

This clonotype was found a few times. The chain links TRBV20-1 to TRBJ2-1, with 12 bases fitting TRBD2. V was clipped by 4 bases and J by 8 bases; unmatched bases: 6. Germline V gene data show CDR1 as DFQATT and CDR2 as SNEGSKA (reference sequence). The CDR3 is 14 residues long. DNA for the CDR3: TGCAGTGCTATCGCTAGCGGGAGGGGGGATGAGCAGTTCTTC. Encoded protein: CSAIASGRGDEQFF.